This T cell receptor (beta chain) derives from a study of cytomegalovirus exposure and HLA in healthy donors. Study-wide findings and caveats: The authors considered a cluster of highly shared sequence variants likely to be a sequencing artifact.

Details on this clone: What it binds is unknown.

PCR primers comprised 60 Vbeta and 13 Jbeta primers. Using immunoSEQ multiplex PCR, the repertoire was profiled, and TCRdb retains in-frame clones only, with some absent. The sample carries 150,000 or so clones, roughly 76% recorded once. Germline V gene lookup returns CDR1 SGHTA and CDR2 FQGNSA. V shed 1 base, J shed 0 bases, and the junction held 3 bases outside the gene matches. The length of the CDR3 is 17 residues. Sequencing was carried out using PBMCs. The rearrangement links TRBV7-2 to TRBJ2-5; TRBD2 aligns across 12 bases. This receptor was obtained from a woman younger than 35 in good health and CMV-seropositive. The CDR3 loop reads CASSLGLAGGDQETQYF. The CDR3 nucleotides read TGTGCCAGCAGCTTAGGTCTAGCGGGGGGGGACCAAGAGACCCAGTACTTC. The whole variable domain, remainder taken from reference TRBV7-2 and TRBJ2-5, is GAGVSQSPSNKVTEKGKDVELRCDPISGHTALYWYRQSLGQGLEFLIYFQGNSAPDKSGLPSDRFSAERTGGSVSTLTIQRTQQEDSAVYLCASSLGLAGGDQETQYFGPGTRLLVL.